A selection of T cell receptor beta chains follows, all from one sample in a study of T-cell reconstitution after alpha-beta-depleted transplantation in children. MiXCR, applied by TCRdb to the PCR reads, yields one record per CDR3 protein. Of 200,000 to 250,000 distinct CDR3 sequences listed, 8% to 10% are singletons. Sequencing used PBMCs from the stem cell graft donor, obtained from the stem cell graft. All receptors derive from a human donor who donated a stem cell graft to a child with acute lymphoblastic leukemia. Each CDR3 is given with its conserved first and last residue. Each record gives: clone size, J gene, V gene, D gene, CDR3 protein, CDR3 DNA. A D gene is named only where the DNA matches it firmly. Expanded clones are given a class, and other clones once, few, many or no size at all.

few | TRBJ2-7 | TRBV3-1 | . | CASSQDGGGSTYEQYF | TGTGCCAGCAGCCAAGATGGAGGAGGCTCCACCTACGAGCAGTACTTC
. | TRBJ2-5 | TRBV11-3 | TRBD2 | CASSAGTSEKETQYF | TGTGCCAGCAGCGCTGGGACTAGCGAAAAAGAGACCCAGTACTTC
many | TRBJ1-5 | TRBV20-1 | TRBD1 | CSARDVSQGEAQPQHF | TGCAGTGCTAGAGATGTAAGTCAGGGGGAAGCTCAGCCCCAGCATTTT
. | TRBJ2-7 | TRBV20-1 | . | CSALATRSYEQYF | TGCAGTGCCCTCGCTACCCGCTCCTACGAGCAGTACTTC
many | TRBJ1-4 | TRBV7-9 | TRBD1 | CASSAPQGDSEKLFF | TGTGCCAGCAGCGCCCCCCAGGGGGATAGTGAAAAACTGTTTTTT
. | TRBJ2-7 | TRBV6-6 | . | CASSTGTVAYEQYF | TGTGCCAGCAGCACCGGGACTGTAGCCTACGAGCAGTACTTC
. | TRBJ2-3 | TRBV12-3/TRBV12-4 | TRBD2 | CASSSRGLAGPTDTQYF | TGTGCCAGCAGTTCACGAGGACTAGCGGGGCCCACAGATACGCAGTATTTT
few | TRBJ2-3 | TRBV20-1 | TRBD2 | CSARAPGLRTDTQYF | TGCAGTGCTAGAGCTCCGGGACTACGCACAGATACGCAGTATTTT
many | TRBJ1-1 | TRBV5-1 | . | CASSWRGYTEAFF | TGCGCCAGCAGTTGGAGGGGCTACACTGAAGCTTTCTTT
many | TRBJ2-1 | TRBV5-6 | . | CASSLARENNEQFF | TGTGCCAGCAGCTTGGCCAGGGAGAACAATGAGCAGTTCTTC
many | TRBJ2-3 | TRBV27 | TRBD2 | CASSLLPSGGGTDTQYF | TGTGCCAGCAGTTTACTCCCAAGCGGGGGCGGCACAGATACGCAGTATTTT
. | TRBJ2-5 | TRBV7-2 | TRBD1 | CASSARQGNGETQYF | TGTGCCAGCAGCGCAAGACAGGGGAATGGGGAGACCCAGTACTTC
few | TRBJ2-3 | TRBV2 | . | CASSVGLGTDTQYF | TGTGCCAGCAGTGTTGGGTTAGGCACAGATACGCAGTATTTT
many | TRBJ1-1 | TRBV12-3/TRBV12-4 | . | CASTELGVGVTEAFF | TGTGCCAGCACTGAATTGGGGGTCGGAGTCACTGAAGCTTTCTTT
many | TRBJ2-7 | TRBV20-1 | TRBD1 | CSANGQGYYEQYF | TGCAGTGCAAACGGACAGGGTTACTACGAGCAGTACTTC
. | TRBJ1-5 | TRBV10-3 | . | CAISEGSGDQPQHF | TGTGCCATCAGTGAGGGGTCGGGGGATCAGCCCCAGCATTTT
few | TRBJ1-5 | TRBV11-2 | TRBD1 | CASSLEATGGSGQPQHF | TGTGCCAGCAGCTTAGAAGCGACAGGGGGGTCCGGTCAGCCCCAGCATTTT
many | TRBJ1-2 | TRBV12-3/TRBV12-4 | . | CASSLGMGNYGYTF | TGTGCCAGCAGTTTAGGAATGGGGAACTATGGCTACACCTTC
. | TRBJ2-5 | TRBV5-5 | TRBD1 | CASSSGQLRETQYF | TGTGCCAGCAGCTCGGGACAGCTAAGAGAGACCCAGTACTTC
few | TRBJ2-3 | TRBV25-1 | . | CASSEWTVLSTDTQYF | TGTGCCAGCAGTGAATGGACAGTACTTAGCACAGATACGCAGTATTTT
. | TRBJ1-5 | TRBV5-6 | TRBD1 | CASSWGQGDQPQHF | TGTGCCAGCAGCTGGGGCCAGGGGGACCAGCCCCAGCATTTT
. | TRBJ2-7 | TRBV19 | . | CASSRQGLSYEQYF | TGTGCCAGTAGTAGGCAGGGGCTCTCCTACGAGCAGTACTTC
. | TRBJ2-2 | TRBV5-5 | TRBD1 | CASSSRPGQGGPWELFF | TGTGCCAGCAGCTCGAGACCGGGACAGGGGGGACCGTGGGAGCTGTTTTTT